The clone carrying this TCR beta chain has only a few counts. The data derive from a study of PD-L1 blockade in urothelial cancer. The wider study: Before enrollment, 0 to 3 chemotherapy regimens had been given to patients.

TCRdb's copy holds only in-frame clones and misses some; the assay was immunoSEQ multiplex PCR. The sample lists about 35,000 clones, just over 35% occurring once. This CDR3 is built from 14 residues. V lost 3 bases, J lost 9 bases, and 5 bases stayed unmatched. In germline, CDR1 is MGHRA, CDR2 YSYEKL. The gene calls are TRBV4-1 and TRBJ2-4; 10 bases align to TRBD2. The receptor comes from a man aged 55 to 70 with urothelial cancer. Source: tumor tissue, taken before atezolizumab (anti-PD-L1) treatment. Here the CDR3 DNA reads TGCGCCAGCAGCCAGGCTAGCGGGAGCACCATTCAGTACTTC. Translation gives CASSQASGSTIQYF.